The entry below describes one TCR beta chain. Looked up from germline, CDR1 is MGHRA and CDR2 is YSYEKL. V gave up 3 bases and J gave up 0 bases; unmatched junction bases: 10. The CDR3 consists of 18 residues. The data originate from a study of technical replicates of blood from a few donors. Sequencing was performed with immunoSEQ multiplex PCR; in TCRdb, only in-frame clones are kept and a portion is missing. Of tens of thousands of clones in the sample, about 94% were seen once. The sequence was collected from a human donor in good health. Sequencing was carried out using T cells isolated from PBMCs. This sequence joins TRBV4-1 and TRBJ1-4; 7 bases align to TRBD1. The CDR3 nucleotides read TGCGCCAGCAGCCACGTTAGCGGGACAGTTGCAACTAATGAAAAACTGTTTTTT. Its protein is CASSHVSGTVATNEKLFF.